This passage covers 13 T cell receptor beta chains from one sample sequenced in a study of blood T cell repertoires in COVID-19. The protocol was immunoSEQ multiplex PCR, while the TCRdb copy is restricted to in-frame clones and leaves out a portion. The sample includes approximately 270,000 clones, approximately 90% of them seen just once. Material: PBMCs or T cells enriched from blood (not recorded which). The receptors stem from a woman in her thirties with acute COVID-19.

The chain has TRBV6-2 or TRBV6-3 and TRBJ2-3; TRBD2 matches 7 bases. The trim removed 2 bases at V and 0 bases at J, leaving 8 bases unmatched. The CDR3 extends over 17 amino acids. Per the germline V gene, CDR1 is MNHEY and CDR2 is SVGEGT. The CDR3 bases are TGTGCCAGCAGTTACGGACCTGGCGGGGGAAGCACAGATACGCAGTATTTT. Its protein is CASSYGPGGGSTDTQYF.

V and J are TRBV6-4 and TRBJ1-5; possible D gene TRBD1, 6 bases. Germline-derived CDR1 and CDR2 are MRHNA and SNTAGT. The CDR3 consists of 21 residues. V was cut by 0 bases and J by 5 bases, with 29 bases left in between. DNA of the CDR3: TGTGCCAGCAGTGACTCGAAGTCGGTCCGGGGGGCCTATGTGATGGATCAGCCCCAGCATTTT. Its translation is CASSDSKSVRGAYVMDQPQHF.

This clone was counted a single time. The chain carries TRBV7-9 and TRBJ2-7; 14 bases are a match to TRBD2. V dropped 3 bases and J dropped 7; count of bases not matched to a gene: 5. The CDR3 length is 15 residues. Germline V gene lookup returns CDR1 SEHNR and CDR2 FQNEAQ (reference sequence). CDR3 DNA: TGTGCCAGCAGCTTTGGACTAGCGGGAGGCGGGGAGCAGTACTTC. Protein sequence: CASSFGLAGGGEQYF.

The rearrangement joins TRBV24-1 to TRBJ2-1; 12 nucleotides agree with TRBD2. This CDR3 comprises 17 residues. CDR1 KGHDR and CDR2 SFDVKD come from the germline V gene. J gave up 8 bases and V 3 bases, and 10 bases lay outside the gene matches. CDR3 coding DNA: TGTGCCACCAGTGATATGGGATCGACTAGCGGGAGCGATGAGCAGTTCTTC. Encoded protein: CATSDMGSTSGSDEQFF.

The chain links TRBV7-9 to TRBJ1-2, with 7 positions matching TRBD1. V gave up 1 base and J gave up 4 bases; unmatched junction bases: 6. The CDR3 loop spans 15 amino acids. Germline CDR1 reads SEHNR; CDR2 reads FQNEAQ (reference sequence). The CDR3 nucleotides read TGTGCCAGCAGCTTAGGGACAGGACCCATCTATGGCTACACCTTC. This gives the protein CASSLGTGPIYGYTF.

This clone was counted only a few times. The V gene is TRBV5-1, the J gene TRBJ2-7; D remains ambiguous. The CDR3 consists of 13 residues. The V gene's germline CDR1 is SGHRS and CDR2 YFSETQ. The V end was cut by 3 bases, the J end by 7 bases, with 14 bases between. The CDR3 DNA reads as TGCGCCAGCAGCTCGCCGGCGGCTGAGGAGCAGTACTTC. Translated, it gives CASSSPAAEEQYF. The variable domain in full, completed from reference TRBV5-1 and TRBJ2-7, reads KAGVTQTPRYLIKTRGQQVTLSCSPISGHRSVSWYQQTPGQGLQFLFEYFSETQRNKGNFPGRFSGRQFSNSRSEMNVSTLELGDSALYLCASSSPAAEEQYFGPGTRLTVT.

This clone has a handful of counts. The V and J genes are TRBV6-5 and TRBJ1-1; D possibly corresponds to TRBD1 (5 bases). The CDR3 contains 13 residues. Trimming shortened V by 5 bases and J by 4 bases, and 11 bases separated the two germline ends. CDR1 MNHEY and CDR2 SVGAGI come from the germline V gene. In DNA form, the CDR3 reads TGTGCCAGCAGTCGTACAGGATCCACTGAAGCTTTCTTT. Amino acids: CASSRTGSTEAFF.

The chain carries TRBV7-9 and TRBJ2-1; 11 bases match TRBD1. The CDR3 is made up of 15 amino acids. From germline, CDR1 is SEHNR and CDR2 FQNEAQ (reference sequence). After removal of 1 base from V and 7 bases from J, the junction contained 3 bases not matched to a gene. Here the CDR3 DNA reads TGTGCCAGCAGCTTAGTTAGGGACAGGGGGAATGAGCAGTTCTTC. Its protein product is CASSLVRDRGNEQFF.

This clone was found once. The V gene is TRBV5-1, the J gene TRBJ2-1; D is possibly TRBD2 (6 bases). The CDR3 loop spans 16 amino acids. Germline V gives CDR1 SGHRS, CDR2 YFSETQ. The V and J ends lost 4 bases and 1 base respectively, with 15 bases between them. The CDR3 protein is CASSPEGRLSYNEQFF. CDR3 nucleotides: TGCGCCAGCAGCCCGGAGGGGAGACTATCCTACAATGAGCAGTTCTTC.

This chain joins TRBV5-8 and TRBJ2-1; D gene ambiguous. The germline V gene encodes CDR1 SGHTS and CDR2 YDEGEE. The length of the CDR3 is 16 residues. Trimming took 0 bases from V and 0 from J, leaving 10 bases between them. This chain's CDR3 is CASSLAAASSYNEQFF. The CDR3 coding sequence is TGTGCCAGCAGCTTGGCCGCAGCGAGCTCCTACAATGAGCAGTTCTTC.

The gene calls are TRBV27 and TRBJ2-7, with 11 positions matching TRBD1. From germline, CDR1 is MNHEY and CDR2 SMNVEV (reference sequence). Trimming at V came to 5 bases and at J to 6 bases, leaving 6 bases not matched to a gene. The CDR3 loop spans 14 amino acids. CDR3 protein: CASSIGTGGGEQYF. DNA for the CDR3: TGTGCCAGCAGTATCGGGACAGGGGGTGGCGAGCAGTACTTC.

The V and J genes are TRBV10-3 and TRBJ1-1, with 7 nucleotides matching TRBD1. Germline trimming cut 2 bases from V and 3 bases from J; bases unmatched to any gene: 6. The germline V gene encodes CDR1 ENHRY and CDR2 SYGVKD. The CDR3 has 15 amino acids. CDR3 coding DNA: TGTGCCATCAGTGAGAACAGGGGAGTTGACACTGAAGCTTTCTTT. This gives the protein CAISENRGVDTEAFF.

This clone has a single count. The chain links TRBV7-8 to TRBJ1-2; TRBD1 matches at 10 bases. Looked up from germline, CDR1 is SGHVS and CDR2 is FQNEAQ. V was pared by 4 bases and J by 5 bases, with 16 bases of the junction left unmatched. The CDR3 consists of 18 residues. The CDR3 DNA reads TGTGCCAGCAGCTCATCACCGGGACAGGGGAAAACTCAGTATGGCTACACCTTC. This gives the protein CASSSSPGQGKTQYGYTF.